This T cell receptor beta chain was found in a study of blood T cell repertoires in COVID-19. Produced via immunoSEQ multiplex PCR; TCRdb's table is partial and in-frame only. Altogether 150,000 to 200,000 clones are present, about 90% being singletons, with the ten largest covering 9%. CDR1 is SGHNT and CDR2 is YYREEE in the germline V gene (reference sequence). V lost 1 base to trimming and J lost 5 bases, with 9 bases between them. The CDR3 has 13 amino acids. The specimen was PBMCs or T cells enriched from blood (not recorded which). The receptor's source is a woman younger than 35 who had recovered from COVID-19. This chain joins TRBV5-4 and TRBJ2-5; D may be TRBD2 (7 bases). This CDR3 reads CASSLRGAETQYF. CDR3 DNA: TGTGCCAGCAGCTTGCGGGGGGCGGAGACCCAGTACTTC.